This T cell receptor beta chain was sequenced in a study of post-analysis software for immune sequencing data. Study as a whole: Included courses were relapsing-remitting and secondary progressive multiple sclerosis; progressive-relapsing multiple sclerosis was also included.

The TCR beta cDNA libraries contained unique molecular identifiers. From approximately 1 to 10 million T cells, a few hundred thousand cDNA molecules were obtained. Using its own MiXCR run on the PCR reads, TCRdb lists one record per CDR3 protein. The repertoire holds around 710,000 distinct CDR3 sequences, with around 46% as singletons. Per germline, CDR1 SGHRS and CDR2 YFSETQ. The CDR3 runs to 15 residues. The ends were cut back, 3 bases at V and 0 bases at J, with 9 bases in the middle. With regard to this clonotype: Its antigen is undetermined.

Study-wide points: TRBV5-6, TRBV5-1 and TRBV20-1 were among roughly five TRBV segments more frequent in patients than controls. Compared against controls, patients with multiple sclerosis displayed significantly lower normalized Chao1 diversity.

The material sequenced was blood. This clonotype was sampled from a girl between 5 and 17 years old with multiple sclerosis. V is TRBV5-1 and J is TRBJ1-4; D gene unclear. For the CDR3, the DNA is TGCGCCAGCAGCTGGGAGTTTGCAACTAATGAAAAACTGTTTTTT. Translating it yields CASSWEFATNEKLFF.